This TCR beta chain was recorded in a study of T cells in Graves' hyperthyroidism and ophthalmopathy. Amplified TCR beta CDR3 regions came from RNA transcripts. An initial round of RT-PCR targeting the TCR CDR3 relied on the HTBI primer set. One entry per CDR3 protein results from TCRdb running MiXCR on the multiplex PCR reads. The table has under 200,000 distinct CDR3 sequences, 9.4% seen once. Germline CDR1 reads KGHSH; CDR2 reads LQKENI. This CDR3 spans 15 amino acids. The V gene end was trimmed by 4 bases and the J gene end by 5 bases; junction bases not matched to a gene: 8. This clonotype was recorded at least ten times.

The origin of this receptor is a woman aged 18-29 years with Graves' hyperthyroidism that later progressed to Graves' ophthalmopathy. The V gene is TRBV18, the J gene TRBJ2-3; 8 bases agree with TRBD2. What was sequenced was blood. Here the CDR3 DNA reads TGTGCCAGCTCACAGATAGCGGGGCCTGGAGATACGCAGTATTTT. Translated, it gives CASSQIAGPGDTQYF.